The rows below give T cell receptor beta chains drawn from one sample of a study of somatic mutations in cytotoxic T cells in rheumatoid arthritis. Generated by immunoSEQ multiplex PCR, the TCRdb table keeps only in-frame clones and is missing some. The table lists roughly 20,000 clones, 80% of them singletons, with roughly 9.4% in the top ten. The sequencing sample was made of CD8+ T cells sorted from blood. These receptors were collected from an adult with rheumatoid arthritis. CDR3s include the opening cysteine and the closing phenylalanine or tryptophan. Fields, in order: clone size, D gene, V gene, J gene, CDR3 DNA, CDR3 protein. A D gene is named only where the DNA matches it firmly. Part of the rows lack a size; the others show once, few, many or a class for expanded clones.

NA	TRBD1	TRBV19	TRBJ2-7	TGTGCCAGTAGTATTCGGTTACAGGGGGCGGGTGAGCAGTACTTC	CASSIRLQGAGEQYF
once	TRBD2	TRBV2	TRBJ2-5	TGTGCCAGCAGCCCTCAGGTTGCGGGGGGGAAAGAGACCCAGTACTTC	CASSPQVAGGKETQYF
NA	TRBD1	TRBV28	TRBJ1-2	TGTGCCAGCAGAGGACAGGGCAACTATGGCTACACCTTC	CASRGQGNYGYTF
NA	NA	TRBV4-1	TRBJ1-3	TGCGCCAGCAGCCAAGACGAGGGGTACGGAAACACCATATATTTT	CASSQDEGYGNTIYF
NA	TRBD1	TRBV10-3	TRBJ2-6	TGTGCCATCAGTGGCCCGGGACAGGGCTCTGGGGCCAACGTCCTGACTTTC	CAISGPGQGSGANVLTF
NA	NA	TRBV9	TRBJ1-4	TGTGCCAGCAGCGTTTCGGGACGAAATGAAAAACTGTTTTTT	CASSVSGRNEKLFF
NA	NA	TRBV27	TRBJ1-1	TGTGCCAGCAGTTTATGGGGGTTGGAAACTGAAGCTTTCTTT	CASSLWGLETEAFF
NA	TRBD2	TRBV4-1	TRBJ2-2	TGCGCCAGCAAAACCGGGACTAGTAGTTCCGGGGAGCTGTTTTTT	CASKTGTSSSGELFF
NA	NA	TRBV6-1	TRBJ2-7	TGTGCCAGCGGATTCTACGAGCAGTACTTC	CASGFYEQYF
NA	NA	TRBV5-1	TRBJ2-1	TGCGCCAGCAGCGGAGGGACAGACAATGAGCAGTTCTTC	CASSGGTDNEQFF
NA	NA	TRBV29-1	TRBJ1-2	TGCAGCGTTGCCCCCCGGGGGTTGAATGGCTACACCTTC	CSVAPRGLNGYTF
NA	NA	TRBV30	TRBJ2-2	TGTGCCTGGAGTACCGGGGAGCTGTTTTTT	CAWSTGELFF
NA	TRBD2	TRBV7-9	TRBJ2-1	TGTGCCAGCAGCATACTAGCGGGGGGACTCAATGAGCAGTTCTTC	CASSILAGGLNEQFF
NA	NA	TRBV18	TRBJ1-1	TGTGCCAGCTCACCCGGGGGGGGGATTGACACTGAAGCTTTCTTT	CASSPGGGIDTEAFF
NA	NA	TRBV28	TRBJ1-3	TGTGCCAGCAGTTTGTACGTAGGCGATAACAGTAACTTAGGTGGAAACACCATATATTTT	CASSLYVGDNSNLGGNTIYF
NA	NA	TRBV7-3	TRBJ2-1	TGTGCCAGCAGCCCCACACTCTTGGGGGATAGTGAGCAGTTCTTC	CASSPTLLGDSEQFF
NA	NA	TRBV5-1	TRBJ2-1	TGCGCCAGCAGCTTGGACATTACTTATGAGCAGTTCTTC	CASSLDITYEQFF
few	NA	TRBV4-1	TRBJ1-1	TGCGCCAGCAGCCAAGATCCAGGGAGTGAAGCTTTCTTT	CASSQDPGSEAFF
NA	TRBD2	TRBV7-9	TRBJ2-3	TGTGCCAGCAGTCCCCTAGCGGGGCCCTTCACAGATACGCAGTATTTT	CASSPLAGPFTDTQYF
NA	TRBD2	TRBV4-1	TRBJ2-1	TGCGCCAGCAGCCCCGAGCGGGGGGGGCGGTACAATGAGCAGTTCTTC	CASSPERGGRYNEQFF
NA	NA	TRBV10-2	TRBJ1-1	TGCGCCAGCAGTGAGTCGATATCGGGCACTGAAGCTTTCTTT	CASSESISGTEAFF
NA	NA	TRBV2	TRBJ1-1	TGTGCCATCCCTTGGGGAGAGATTAACACTGAAGCTTTCTTT	CAIPWGEINTEAFF
NA	NA	TRBV7-2	TRBJ1-1	TGTGCCAGCAGCTTAGAACCCCTCGAAGCTTTCTTT	CASSLEPLEAFF
NA	NA	TRBV19	TRBJ1-6	TGTGCCAGTAGCAGCTCCTATAATTCACCCCTCCACTTT	CASSSSYNSPLHF
NA	NA	TRBV6-1	TRBJ1-1	TGTGCCAGCAGTGGGACAGTTTCCACTCCGAACACTGAAGCTTTCTTT	CASSGTVSTPNTEAFF
NA	NA	TRBV6-1	TRBJ2-1	TGTGCTAGCAGGGGTGGGAGCTCCTACAATGAGCAGTTCTTC	CASRGGSSYNEQFF
NA	TRBD2	TRBV7-3	TRBJ2-1	TGTGCCAGCAGCTTAAACCCCCGGGCGGGGGTGTCGGTTGAGCAGTTCTTC	CASSLNPRAGVSVEQFF
few	NA	TRBV19	TRBJ1-2	TGTGCCAGTACTACAGGGACTGGCTACACCTTC	CASTTGTGYTF
NA	TRBD2	TRBV6-6	TRBJ2-7	TGTGCCAGCAGTCCGACTAGCGGGGGGGTCGACGAGCAGTACTTC	CASSPTSGGVDEQYF
once	NA	TRBV9	TRBJ1-1	TGTGCCAGCAGCCCTCAGAGTCAGGGAACAGGCGCTGAAGCTTTCTTT	CASSPQSQGTGAEAFF
NA	TRBD2	TRBV29-1	TRBJ2-2	TGCAGCGTCCTAGCGGGGGCGAACACCGGGGAGCTGTTTTTT	CSVLAGANTGELFF
NA	NA	TRBV27	TRBJ1-6	TGTGCCAGCAGTTTGGCAGGGCCTTATAATTCACCCCTCCACTTT	CASSLAGPYNSPLHF
few	NA	TRBV28	TRBJ2-7	TGTGCCAGCAGTTTCGATCGGGGGCCCTACGAGCAGTACTTC	CASSFDRGPYEQYF
once	TRBD2	TRBV5-1	TRBJ2-1	TGCGCCAGCAGCTTGGGAGCGGGGGGTGGCGATGAGCAGTTCTTC	CASSLGAGGGDEQFF
NA	TRBD1	TRBV9	TRBJ1-4	TGTGCCAGCAGCGTAGAATCAGGGGGGGTAGGGGAAAAACTGTTTTTT	CASSVESGGVGEKLFF
NA	NA	TRBV15	TRBJ2-2	TGTGCCACCAGCAAAGACAGGTTAAGAGGAGTCGGGGAGCTGTTTTTT	CATSKDRLRGVGELFF
NA	TRBD1	TRBV7-2	TRBJ2-1	TGTGCCAGCACCTTAGGACAGGGGACCTACAATGAGCAGTTCTTC	CASTLGQGTYNEQFF
once	TRBD2	TRBV9	TRBJ2-1	TGTGCCAGCAGCCCCCGGGGTAGCGGGGGGCCTACCTACAATGAGCAGTTCTTC	CASSPRGSGGPTYNEQFF
NA	NA	TRBV13	TRBJ1-6	TGTGCCAGCAGCTTCGGTGGCGGTGATTCACCCCTCCACTTT	CASSFGGGDSPLHF
NA	NA	TRBV7-6	TRBJ1-4	TGTGCCAGCAGCTTGGACAGTTTGGGGATGGAAAAACTGTTTTTT	CASSLDSLGMEKLFF